The TCR beta chain described here comes from a study of technical replicates of blood from a few donors. Profiled with immunoSEQ multiplex PCR; TCRdb holds only in-frame clones, not every one. The sample carries 80,000 to 100,000 clones, approximately 96% recorded once. The germline gives CDR1 SGHDN, CDR2 FVKESK. V lost 6 bases, J lost 0 bases, and 12 bases lay in between. The CDR3 is 15 amino acids. The sample taken for sequencing was T cells isolated from PBMCs. The chain joins TRBV14 to TRBJ2-1, with a weak D call TRBD2 (6 bases). The TCR originated in a human donor in good health. This chain's CDR3 is CASSRERFSYNEQFF. In DNA, the CDR3 is TGTGCCAGCAGTCGGGAGCGTTTCTCCTACAATGAGCAGTTCTTC.